Listed below are T cell receptor beta chains from one sample, sequenced in a study of blood T cell repertoires in COVID-19. Assay used: immunoSEQ multiplex PCR; TCRdb lists only in-frame clones, some missing. The sample includes under 200,000 clones, approximately 79% of them seen just once. Sequencing was done on a sample of peripheral blood. These TCRs come from a woman aged 60-70 years with COVID-19, enrolled during active disease. Both conserved end residues are part of each CDR3. The D gene is left open where the match is weak.

d_gene	v_gene	j_gene	CDR3aa
-	TRBV19	TRBJ2-5	CASSMSSVETQYF
-	TRBV10-3	TRBJ1-2	CAISEGQGLDGYTF
TRBD1	TRBV28	TRBJ1-2	CASSVPGQGVGVRGYTF
-	TRBV19	TRBJ1-5	CASNQPGGGYNQPQHF
TRBD2	TRBV30	TRBJ2-3	CAWSFGRADTQYF
TRBD2	TRBV7-9	TRBJ2-1	CASSLDGGWTHNEQFF
TRBD2	TRBV7-3	TRBJ2-1	CASSPGTSNEQFF
TRBD2	TRBV28	TRBJ2-2	CASVATSDTGELFF
TRBD2	TRBV7-9	TRBJ2-3	CASSSIAGDTDTQYF
TRBD1	TRBV5-6	TRBJ2-4	CASSGQGRDIQYF
-	TRBV7-3	TRBJ1-3	CASSLTRAGPGNTIYF
TRBD2	TRBV6-2/TRBV6-3	TRBJ2-2	CASSYSPRSASSGRTGELFF
-	TRBV3-1/TRBV3-2	TRBJ2-3	CASSPPFRSTDTQYF
-	TRBV3-1/TRBV3-2	TRBJ1-2	CASSQEGDLSYGYTF
-	TRBV12-3/TRBV12-4	TRBJ1-5	CASSFGRNQPQHF
-	TRBV11-1	TRBJ2-3	CASRELDTDTQYF
-	TRBV24-1	TRBJ1-5	CATSWGSNQPQHF
TRBD1	TRBV5-6	TRBJ2-2	CASSFGTGFTGELFF
-	TRBV23-1	TRBJ1-6	CASSQSSRMGPNSPLHF
-	TRBV6-6	TRBJ2-1	CASNPEGFNEQFF
-	TRBV5-6	TRBJ1-1	CASSFQVHTEAFF